This T cell receptor beta chain was recorded in a study of shared clonotypes between healthy human individuals. Findings and caveats of the study: Naive CD4 clonotypes were shared across a few donors at about 5.2%.

CDR3 length: 17 amino acids. The germline V gene encodes CDR1 LNHDA and CDR2 SQIVND (reference sequence). Trimming shortened V by 0 bases and J by 2 bases, and 16 bases separated the two germline ends. A single count supports this clone. Its cognate antigen is unknown. Running of the assay took place at deep level. Every immunoSEQ plate was one replicate of a subset's evenly spread DNA. Sequenced by immunoSEQ multiplex PCR; TCRdb stores in-frame clones only, minus some. The sample includes some 95,000 clones, under 70% of them seen just once. This sequence joins TRBV19 and TRBJ2-5; D is ambiguous. This receptor was obtained from a man under 40 in good health. The sample consisted of memory CD8+ T cells sorted from blood. This sample's subset: CD45RO+ cells pooled with CCR7-negative TemRA cells. This CDR3 is CASSIDPATTIQETQYF. CDR3 coding DNA: TGTGCCAGTAGTATAGATCCGGCAACTACTATACAAGAGACCCAGTACTTC. Complete variable domain (other parts from reference TRBV19 and TRBJ2-5): DGGITQSPKYLFRKEGQNVTLSCEQNLNHDAMYWYRQDPGQGLRLIYYSQIVNDFQKGDIAEGYSVSREKKESFPLTVTSAQKNPTAFYLCASSIDPATTIQETQYFGPGTRLLVL.